This T cell receptor beta chain was recovered during a study of blood T cell repertoires in COVID-19. The assay was immunoSEQ multiplex PCR, and TCRdb's table has in-frame clones only and misses some. The top ten hold approximately 10% of the sample, which has about 240,000 clones, just under 85% seen once. J was trimmed by 4 bases and V by 5 bases; bases with no gene match: 7. CDR3 length: 15 amino acids. The V gene's germline CDR1 is LNHDA and CDR2 SQIVND (reference sequence). This rearrangement joins TRBV19 to TRBJ1-5; 8 bases are shared with TRBD1. The receptor's source is a woman of 80 years or more with acute or convalescent COVID-19. The material sequenced was peripheral blood. The CDR3 nucleotides are TGTGCCAGTAGTTCCCGGACAGGGTGGAATCAGCCCCAGCATTTT. It encodes CASSSRTGWNQPQHF.